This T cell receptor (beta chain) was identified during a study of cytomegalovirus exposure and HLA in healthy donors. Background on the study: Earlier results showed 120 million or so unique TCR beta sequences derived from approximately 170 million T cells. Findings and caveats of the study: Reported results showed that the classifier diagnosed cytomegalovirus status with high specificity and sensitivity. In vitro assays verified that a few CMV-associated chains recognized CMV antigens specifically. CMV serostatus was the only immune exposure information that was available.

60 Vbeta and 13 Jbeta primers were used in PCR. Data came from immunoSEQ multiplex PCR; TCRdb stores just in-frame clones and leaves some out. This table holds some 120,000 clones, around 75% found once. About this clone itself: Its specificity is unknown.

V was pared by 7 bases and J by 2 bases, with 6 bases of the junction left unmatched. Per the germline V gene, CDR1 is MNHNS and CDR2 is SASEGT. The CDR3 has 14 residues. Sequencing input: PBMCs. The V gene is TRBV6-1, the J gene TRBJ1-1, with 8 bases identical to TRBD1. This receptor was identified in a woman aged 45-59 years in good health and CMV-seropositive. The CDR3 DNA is TGTGCCAGCACCCTGACAGGGGTCAACACTGAAGCTTTCTTT. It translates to CASTLTGVNTEAFF.